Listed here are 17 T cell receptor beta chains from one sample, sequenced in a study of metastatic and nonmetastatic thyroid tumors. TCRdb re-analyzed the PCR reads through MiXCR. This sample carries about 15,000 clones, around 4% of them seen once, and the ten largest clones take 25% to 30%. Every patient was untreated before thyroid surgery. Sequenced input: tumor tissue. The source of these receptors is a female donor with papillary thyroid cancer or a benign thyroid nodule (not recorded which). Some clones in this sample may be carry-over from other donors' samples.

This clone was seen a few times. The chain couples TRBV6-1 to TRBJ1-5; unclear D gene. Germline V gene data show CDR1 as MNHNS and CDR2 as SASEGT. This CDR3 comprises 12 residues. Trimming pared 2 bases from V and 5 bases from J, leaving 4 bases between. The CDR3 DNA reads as TGTGCCAGCAGTGAATCCGATCAGCCCCAGCATTTT. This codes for CASSESDQPQHF.

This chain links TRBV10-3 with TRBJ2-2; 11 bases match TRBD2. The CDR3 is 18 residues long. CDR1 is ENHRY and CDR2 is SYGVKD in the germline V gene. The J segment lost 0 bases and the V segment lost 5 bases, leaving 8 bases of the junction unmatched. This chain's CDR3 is CAISRTSGRIANTGELFF. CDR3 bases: TGTGCCATCAGTCGTACTAGCGGGAGAATCGCGAACACCGGGGAGCTGTTTTTT.

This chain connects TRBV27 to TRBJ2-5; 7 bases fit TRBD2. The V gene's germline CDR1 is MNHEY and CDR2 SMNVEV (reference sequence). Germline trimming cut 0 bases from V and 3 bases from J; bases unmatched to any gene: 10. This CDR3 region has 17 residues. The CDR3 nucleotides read TGTGCCAGCAGTTTATCGGGAGGGAGTGCCCTAAAAGAGACCCAGTACTTC. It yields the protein CASSLSGGSALKETQYF.

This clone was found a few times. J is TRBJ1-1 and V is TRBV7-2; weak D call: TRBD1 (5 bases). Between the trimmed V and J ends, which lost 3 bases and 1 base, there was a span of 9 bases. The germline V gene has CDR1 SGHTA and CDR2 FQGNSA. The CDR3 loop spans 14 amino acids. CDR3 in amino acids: CASSLGPSNTEAFF. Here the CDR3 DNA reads TGTGCCAGCAGCTTGGGACCGTCGAACACTGAAGCTTTCTTT.

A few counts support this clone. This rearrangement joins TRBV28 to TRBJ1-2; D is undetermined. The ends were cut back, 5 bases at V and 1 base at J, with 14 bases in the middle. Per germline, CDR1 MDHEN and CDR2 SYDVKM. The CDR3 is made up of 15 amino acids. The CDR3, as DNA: TGTGCCAGCAGTACGCCCCGGCTTTTTAACTATGGCTACACCTTC. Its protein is CASSTPRLFNYGYTF.

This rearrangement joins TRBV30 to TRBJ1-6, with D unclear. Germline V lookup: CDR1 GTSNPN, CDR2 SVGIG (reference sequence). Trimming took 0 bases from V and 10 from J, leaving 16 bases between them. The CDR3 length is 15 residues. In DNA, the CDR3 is TGTGCCTGGAGTGTACTTTTGTCTCGAGGGTCACCCCTCCACTTT. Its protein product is CAWSVLLSRGSPLHF.

DNA for the CDR3: TGTGCCACCCGGGACACCTACTATGGCTACACCTTC. As protein: CATRDTYYGYTF. V is TRBV24-1 and J is TRBJ1-2; D is perhaps TRBD1 (6 bases). This CDR3 is 12 amino acids long. CDR1 KGHDR and CDR2 SFDVKD come from the germline V gene. Trimming took 9 bases from V and 3 from J, leaving 10 bases between them.

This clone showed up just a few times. Here the CDR3 reads CASSSGRGWTEAFF. As DNA, the CDR3 is TGTGCCAGCAGTTCCGGCAGGGGGTGGACTGAAGCTTTCTTT. The chain has TRBV6-5 and TRBJ1-1; 7 nucleotides align to TRBD1. Per germline, CDR1 MNHEY and CDR2 SVGAGI. This CDR3 has 14 residues. The V and J ends lost 4 bases and 5 bases, in that order; junction bases with no gene match: 7.

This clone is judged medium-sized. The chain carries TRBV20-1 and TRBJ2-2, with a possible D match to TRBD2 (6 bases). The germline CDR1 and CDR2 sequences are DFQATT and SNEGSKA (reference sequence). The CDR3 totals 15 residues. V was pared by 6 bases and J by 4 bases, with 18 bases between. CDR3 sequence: CSAPVEGTGTGELFF. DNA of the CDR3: TGCAGTGCCCCAGTGGAGGGTACGGGCACCGGGGAGCTGTTTTTT.

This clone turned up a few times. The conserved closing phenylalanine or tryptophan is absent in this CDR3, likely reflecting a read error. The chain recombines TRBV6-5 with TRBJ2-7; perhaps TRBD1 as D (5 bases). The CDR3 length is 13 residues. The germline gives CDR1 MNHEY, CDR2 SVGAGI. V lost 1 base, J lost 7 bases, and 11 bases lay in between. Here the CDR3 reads CASSYYGAGEQYL. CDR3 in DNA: TGTGCCAGCAGTTACTATGGGGCAGGGGAGCAGTACCTC.

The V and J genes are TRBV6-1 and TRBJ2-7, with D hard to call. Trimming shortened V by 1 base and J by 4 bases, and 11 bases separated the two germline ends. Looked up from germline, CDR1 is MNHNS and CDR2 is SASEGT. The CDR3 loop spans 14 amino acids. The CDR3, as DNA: TGTGCCAGCAGTGAAGACGTGAGATCTTACGAGCAGTACTTC. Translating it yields CASSEDVRSYEQYF.

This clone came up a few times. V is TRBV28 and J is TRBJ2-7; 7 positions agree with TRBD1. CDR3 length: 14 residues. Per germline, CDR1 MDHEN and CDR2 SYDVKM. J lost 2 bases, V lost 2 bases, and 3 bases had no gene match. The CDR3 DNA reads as TGTGCCAGCAGTTTAAGACAGGGTACCTACGAGCAGTACTTC. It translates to CASSLRQGTYEQYF.

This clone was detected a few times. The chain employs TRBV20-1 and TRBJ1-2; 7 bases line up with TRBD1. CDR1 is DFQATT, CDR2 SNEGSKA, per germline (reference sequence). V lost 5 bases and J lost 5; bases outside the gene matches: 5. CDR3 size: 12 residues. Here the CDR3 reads CSAGRDRYGYTF. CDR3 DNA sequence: TGCAGTGCTGGCCGGGACAGATATGGCTACACCTTC.

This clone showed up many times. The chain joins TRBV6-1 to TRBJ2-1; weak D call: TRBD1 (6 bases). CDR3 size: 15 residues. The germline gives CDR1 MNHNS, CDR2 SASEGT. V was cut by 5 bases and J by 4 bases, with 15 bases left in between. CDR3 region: CASSYGDTTYNEQFF. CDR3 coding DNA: TGTGCCAGCAGTTATGGGGACACAACTTACAATGAGCAGTTCTTC.

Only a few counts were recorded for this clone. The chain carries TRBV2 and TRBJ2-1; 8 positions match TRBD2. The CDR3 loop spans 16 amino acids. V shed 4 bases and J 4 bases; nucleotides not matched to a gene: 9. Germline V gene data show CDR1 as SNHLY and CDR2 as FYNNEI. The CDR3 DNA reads TGTGCCAGCAGTGCGGGGGGGGGCGGACTATACAATGAGCAGTTCTTC. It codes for CASSAGGGGLYNEQFF.

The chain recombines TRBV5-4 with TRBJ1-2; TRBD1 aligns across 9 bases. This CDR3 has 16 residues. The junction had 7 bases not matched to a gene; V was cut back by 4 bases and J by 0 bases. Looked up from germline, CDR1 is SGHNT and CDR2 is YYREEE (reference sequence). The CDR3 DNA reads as TGTGCCAGCAGCACCGGGACAGGGACGGCTAACTATGGCTACACCTTC. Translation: CASSTGTGTANYGYTF.

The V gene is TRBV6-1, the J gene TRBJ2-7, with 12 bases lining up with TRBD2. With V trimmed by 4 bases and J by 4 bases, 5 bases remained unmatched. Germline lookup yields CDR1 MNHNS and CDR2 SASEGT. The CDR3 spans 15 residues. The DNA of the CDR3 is TGTGCCAGCAGTGTGGAGACTAGCGGGAGTTACGAGCAGTACTTC. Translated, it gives CASSVETSGSYEQYF.